Below, one T cell receptor (beta chain) is given with its context. The target antigen is unknown. This sample stems from a study of CD8 T cells in ankylosing spondylitis. Making use of molecular barcodes, quantitative 5'-RACE generated TCR beta libraries. A single record per CDR3 protein comes from TCRdb applying MiXCR to the 5' RACE reads. Of approximately 550,000 distinct CDR3 sequences listed, about 13% were seen once; the top ten hold approximately 7%. Whole-study results and caveats: Apparently characteristic of ankylosing spondylitis blood was a TCR beta motif (about 8 highly homologous variants).

The germline V and J ends were trimmed by 4 bases and 0 bases, with 7 bases remaining between them. CDR1 SGHAT and CDR2 FQNNGV come from the germline V gene. The CDR3 length is 15 residues. The chain is built from TRBV11-2 and TRBJ1-6; the D is unclear. This TCR derives from a male donor with ankylosing spondylitis. What was sequenced was blood, either unsorted or a sorted T cell fraction (not recorded which). In nucleotides, the CDR3 is TGTGCCAGCAGCTACCGGGGCTCCTATAATTCACCCCTCCACTTT. Translated: CASSYRGSYNSPLHF.